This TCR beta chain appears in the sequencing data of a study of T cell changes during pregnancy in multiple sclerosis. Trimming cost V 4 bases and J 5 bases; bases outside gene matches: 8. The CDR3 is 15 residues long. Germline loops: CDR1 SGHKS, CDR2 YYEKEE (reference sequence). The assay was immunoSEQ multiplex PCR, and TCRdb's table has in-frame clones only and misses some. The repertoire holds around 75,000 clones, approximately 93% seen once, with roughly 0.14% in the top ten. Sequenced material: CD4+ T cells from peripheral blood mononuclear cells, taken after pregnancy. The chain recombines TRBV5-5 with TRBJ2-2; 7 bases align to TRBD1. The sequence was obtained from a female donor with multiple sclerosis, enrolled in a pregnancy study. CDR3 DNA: TGTGCCAGCAGCCGACAGGGTGGCCCTACCGGGGAGCTGTTTTTT. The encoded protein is CASSRQGGPTGELFF.